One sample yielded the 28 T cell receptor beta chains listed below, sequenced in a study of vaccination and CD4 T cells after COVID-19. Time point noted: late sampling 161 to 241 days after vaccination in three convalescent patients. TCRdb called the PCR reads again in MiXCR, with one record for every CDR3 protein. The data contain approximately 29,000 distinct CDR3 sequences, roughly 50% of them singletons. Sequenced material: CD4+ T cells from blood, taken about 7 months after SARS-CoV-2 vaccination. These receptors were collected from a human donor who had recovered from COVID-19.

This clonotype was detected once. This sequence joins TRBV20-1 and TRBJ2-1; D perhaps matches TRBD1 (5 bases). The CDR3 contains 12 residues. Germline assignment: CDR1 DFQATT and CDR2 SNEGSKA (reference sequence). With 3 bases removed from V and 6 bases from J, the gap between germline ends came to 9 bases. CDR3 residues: CSASRQGNEQFF. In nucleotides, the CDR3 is TGCAGTGCTAGCAGGCAGGGCAATGAGCAGTTCTTC.

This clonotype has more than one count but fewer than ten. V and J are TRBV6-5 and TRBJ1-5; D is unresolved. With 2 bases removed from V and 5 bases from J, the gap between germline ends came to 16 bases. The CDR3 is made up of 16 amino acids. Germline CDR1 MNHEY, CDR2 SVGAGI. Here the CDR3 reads CASSYRAGPPDQPQHF. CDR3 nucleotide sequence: TGTGCCAGCAGTTACCGCGCCGGGCCTCCAGATCAGCCCCAGCATTTT.

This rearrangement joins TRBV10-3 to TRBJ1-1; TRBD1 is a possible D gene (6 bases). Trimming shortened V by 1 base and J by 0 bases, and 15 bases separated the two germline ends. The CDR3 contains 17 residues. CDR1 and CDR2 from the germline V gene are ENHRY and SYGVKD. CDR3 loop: CAISELGGVGMNTEAFF. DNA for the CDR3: TGTGCCATCAGTGAGTTAGGGGGGGTGGGCATGAACACTGAAGCTTTCTTT.

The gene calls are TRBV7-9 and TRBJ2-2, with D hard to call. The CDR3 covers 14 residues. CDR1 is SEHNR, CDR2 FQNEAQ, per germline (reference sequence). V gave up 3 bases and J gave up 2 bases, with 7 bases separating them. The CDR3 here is CASSFSANTGELFF. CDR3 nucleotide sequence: TGTGCCAGCAGCTTCTCCGCAAACACCGGGGAGCTGTTTTTT.

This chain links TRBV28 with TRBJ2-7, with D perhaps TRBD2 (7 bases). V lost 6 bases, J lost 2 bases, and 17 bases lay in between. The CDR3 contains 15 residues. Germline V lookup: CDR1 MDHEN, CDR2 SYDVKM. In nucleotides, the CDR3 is TGTGCCAGCAGGCGAGGCGGGGAGGGGGCCTACGAGCAGTACTTC. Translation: CASRRGGEGAYEQYF.

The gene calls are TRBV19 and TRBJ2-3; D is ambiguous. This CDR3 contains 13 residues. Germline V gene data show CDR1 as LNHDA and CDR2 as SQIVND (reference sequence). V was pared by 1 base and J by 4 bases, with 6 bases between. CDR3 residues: CASSIGTPDTQYF. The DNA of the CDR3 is TGTGCCAGTAGTATAGGGACCCCAGATACGCAGTATTTT. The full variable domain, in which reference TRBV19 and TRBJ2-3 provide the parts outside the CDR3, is DGGITQSPKYLFRKEGQNVTLSCEQNLNHDAMYWYRQDPGQGLRLIYYSQIVNDFQKGDIAEGYSVSREKKESFPLTVTSAQKNPTAFYLCASSIGTPDTQYFGPGTRLTVL.

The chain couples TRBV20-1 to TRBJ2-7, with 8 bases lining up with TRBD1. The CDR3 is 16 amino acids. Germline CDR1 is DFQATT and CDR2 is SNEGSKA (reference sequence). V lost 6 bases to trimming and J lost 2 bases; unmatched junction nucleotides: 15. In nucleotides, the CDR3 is TGCAGTGCCAGGGACAGGACCCAATCTCAACCCTACGAGCAGTACTTC. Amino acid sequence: CSARDRTQSQPYEQYF.

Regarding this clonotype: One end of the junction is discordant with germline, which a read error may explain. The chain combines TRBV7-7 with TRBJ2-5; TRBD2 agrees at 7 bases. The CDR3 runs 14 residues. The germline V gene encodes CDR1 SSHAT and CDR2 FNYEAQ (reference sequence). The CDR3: CASSFAGVGETQYF. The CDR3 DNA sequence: TGTGCTAGCAGCTTCGCGGGAGTAGGGGAGACCCAGTACTTC. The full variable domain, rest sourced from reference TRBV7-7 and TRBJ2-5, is GAGVSQSPRYKVTKRGQDVTLRCDPISSHATLYWYQQALGQGPEFLTYFNYEAQPDKSGLPSDRFSAERPEGSISTLTIQRTEQRDSAMYRCASSFAGVGETQYFGPGTRLLVL.

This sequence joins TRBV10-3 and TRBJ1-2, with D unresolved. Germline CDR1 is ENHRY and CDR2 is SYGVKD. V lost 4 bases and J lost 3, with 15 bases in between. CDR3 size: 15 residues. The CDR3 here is CAISGTGNKDYGYTF. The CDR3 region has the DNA TGTGCCATCAGTGGTACGGGTAACAAGGACTATGGCTACACCTTC.

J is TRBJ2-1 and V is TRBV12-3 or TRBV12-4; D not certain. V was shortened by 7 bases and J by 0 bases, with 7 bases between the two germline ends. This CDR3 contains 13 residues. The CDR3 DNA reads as TGTGCCAGCACTCCCAGCTCCTACAATGAGCAGTTCTTC. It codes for CASTPSSYNEQFF.

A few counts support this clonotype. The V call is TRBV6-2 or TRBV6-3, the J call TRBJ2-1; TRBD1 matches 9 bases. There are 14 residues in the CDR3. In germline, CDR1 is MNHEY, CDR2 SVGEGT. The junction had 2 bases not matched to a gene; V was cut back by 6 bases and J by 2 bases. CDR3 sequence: CASRDRGTYNEQFF. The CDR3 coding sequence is TGTGCCAGCAGGGACAGGGGCACCTACAATGAGCAGTTCTTC.

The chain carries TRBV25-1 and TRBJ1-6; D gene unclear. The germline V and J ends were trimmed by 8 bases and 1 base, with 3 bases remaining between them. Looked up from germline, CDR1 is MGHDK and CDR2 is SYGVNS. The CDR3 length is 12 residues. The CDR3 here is CASGSYNSPLHF. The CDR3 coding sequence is TGTGCCAGCGGATCCTATAATTCACCCCTCCACTTT.

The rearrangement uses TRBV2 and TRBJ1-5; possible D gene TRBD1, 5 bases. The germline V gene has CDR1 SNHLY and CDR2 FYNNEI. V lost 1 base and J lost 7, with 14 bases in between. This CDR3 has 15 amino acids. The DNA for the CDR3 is TGTGCCAGCAGTGAAGAGGTTCCAGGGAGCCAGCCCCAGCATTTT. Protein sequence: CASSEEVPGSQPQHF.

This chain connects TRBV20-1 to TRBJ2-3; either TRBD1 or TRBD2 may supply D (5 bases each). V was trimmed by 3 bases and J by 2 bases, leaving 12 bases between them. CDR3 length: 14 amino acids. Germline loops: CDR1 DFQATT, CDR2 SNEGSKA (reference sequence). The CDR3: CSASVGTDTDTQYF. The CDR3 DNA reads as TGCAGTGCTAGTGTCGGGACCGACACAGATACGCAGTATTTT.

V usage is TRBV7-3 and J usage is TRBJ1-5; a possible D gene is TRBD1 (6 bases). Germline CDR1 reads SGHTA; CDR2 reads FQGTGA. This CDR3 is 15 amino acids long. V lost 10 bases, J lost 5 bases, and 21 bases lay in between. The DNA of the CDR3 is TGTGCCACAACCCGACCCCATGGGGGCCATCAGCCCCAGCATTTT. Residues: CATTRPHGGHQPQHF. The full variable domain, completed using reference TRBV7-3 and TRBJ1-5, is GAGVSQTPSNKVTEKGKYVELRCDPISGHTALYWYRQSLGQGPEFLIYFQGTGAADDSGLPNDRFFAVRPEGSVSTLKIQRTERGDSAVYLCATTRPHGGHQPQHFGDGTRLSIL.

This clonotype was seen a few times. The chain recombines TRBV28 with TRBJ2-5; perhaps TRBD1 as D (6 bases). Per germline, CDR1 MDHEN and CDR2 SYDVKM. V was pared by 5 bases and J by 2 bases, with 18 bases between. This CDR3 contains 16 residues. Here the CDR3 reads CASSRGDRMIQETQYF. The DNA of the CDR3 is TGTGCCAGCAGTCGCGGTGACAGGATGATACAAGAGACCCAGTACTTC. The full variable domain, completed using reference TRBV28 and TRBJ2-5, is DVKVTQSSRYLVKRTGEKVFLECVQDMDHENMFWYRQDPGLGLRLIYFSYDVKMKEKGDIPEGYSVSREKKERFSLILESASTNQTSMYLCASSRGDRMIQETQYFGPGTRLLVL.

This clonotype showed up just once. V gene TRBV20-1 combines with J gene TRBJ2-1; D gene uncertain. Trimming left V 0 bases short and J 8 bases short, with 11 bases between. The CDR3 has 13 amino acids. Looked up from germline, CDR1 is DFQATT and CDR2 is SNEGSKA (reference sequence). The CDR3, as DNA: TGCAGTGCTAGAGACTCAAATGAAGATGAGCAGTTCTTC. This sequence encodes CSARDSNEDEQFF.

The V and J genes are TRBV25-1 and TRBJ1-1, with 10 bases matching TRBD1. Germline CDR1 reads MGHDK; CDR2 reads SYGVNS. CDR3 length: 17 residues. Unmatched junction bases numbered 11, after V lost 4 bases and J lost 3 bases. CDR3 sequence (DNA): TGTGCCAGCAGTGTTGGGCCCCGACAGGGGGCGGACACTGAAGCTTTCTTT. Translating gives CASSVGPRQGADTEAFF.

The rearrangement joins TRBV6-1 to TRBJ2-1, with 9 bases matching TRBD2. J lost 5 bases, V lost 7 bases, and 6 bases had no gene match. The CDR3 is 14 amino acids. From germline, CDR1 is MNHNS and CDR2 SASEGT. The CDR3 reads CASILTSGNNEQFF. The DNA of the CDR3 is TGTGCCAGCATTTTGACTAGCGGAAACAATGAGCAGTTCTTC.

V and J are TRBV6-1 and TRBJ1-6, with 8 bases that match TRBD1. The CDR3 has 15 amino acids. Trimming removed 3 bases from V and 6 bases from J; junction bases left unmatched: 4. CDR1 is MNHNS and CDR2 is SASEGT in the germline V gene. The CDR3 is CASSDRQGINSPLHF. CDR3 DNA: TGTGCCAGCAGTGACAGACAGGGGATTAATTCACCCCTCCACTTT.

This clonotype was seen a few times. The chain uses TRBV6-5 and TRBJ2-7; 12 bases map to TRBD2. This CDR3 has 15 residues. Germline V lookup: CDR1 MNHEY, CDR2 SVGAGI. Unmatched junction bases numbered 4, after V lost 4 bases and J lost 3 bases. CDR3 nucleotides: TGTGCCAGCAGTTCCAGACTAGCGGGAGTCTACGAGCAGTACTTC. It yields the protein CASSSRLAGVYEQYF.

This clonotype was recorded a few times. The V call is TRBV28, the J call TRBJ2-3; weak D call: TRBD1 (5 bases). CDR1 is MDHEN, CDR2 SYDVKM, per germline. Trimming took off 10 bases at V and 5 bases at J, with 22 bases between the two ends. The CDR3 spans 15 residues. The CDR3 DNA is TGTGCCACCGACAGCCCGCTCCAATACATAGATACGCAGTATTTT. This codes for CATDSPLQYIDTQYF.

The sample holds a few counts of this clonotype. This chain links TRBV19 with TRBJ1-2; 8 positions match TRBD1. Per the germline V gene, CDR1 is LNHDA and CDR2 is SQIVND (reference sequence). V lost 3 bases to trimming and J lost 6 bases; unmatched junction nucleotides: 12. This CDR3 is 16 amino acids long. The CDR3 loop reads CASSIAGDRTHHGYTF. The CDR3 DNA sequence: TGTGCCAGTAGTATCGCGGGGGACAGGACCCACCATGGCTACACCTTC. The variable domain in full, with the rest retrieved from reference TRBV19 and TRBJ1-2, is DGGITQSPKYLFRKEGQNVTLSCEQNLNHDAMYWYRQDPGQGLRLIYYSQIVNDFQKGDIAEGYSVSREKKESFPLTVTSAQKNPTAFYLCASSIAGDRTHHGYTFGSGTRLTVV.

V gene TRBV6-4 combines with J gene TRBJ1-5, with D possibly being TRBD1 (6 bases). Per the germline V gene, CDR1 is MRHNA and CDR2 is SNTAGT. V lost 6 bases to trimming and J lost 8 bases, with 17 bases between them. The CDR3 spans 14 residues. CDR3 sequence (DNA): TGTGCCAGCAGCGCCGTGGGGGGCCGGGAGCCCCAGCATTTT. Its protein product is CASSAVGGREPQHF.

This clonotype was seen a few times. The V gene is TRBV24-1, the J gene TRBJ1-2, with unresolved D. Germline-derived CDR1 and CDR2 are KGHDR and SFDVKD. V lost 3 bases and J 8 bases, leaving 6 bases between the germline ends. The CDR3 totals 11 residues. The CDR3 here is CATSDPQGYTF. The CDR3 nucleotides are TGTGCCACCAGTGATCCTCAAGGCTACACCTTC.

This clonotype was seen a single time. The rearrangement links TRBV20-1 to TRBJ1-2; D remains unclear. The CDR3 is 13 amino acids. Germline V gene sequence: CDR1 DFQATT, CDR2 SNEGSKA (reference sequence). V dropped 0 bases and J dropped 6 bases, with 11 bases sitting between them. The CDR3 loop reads CSARERGVHGYTF. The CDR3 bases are TGCAGTGCTAGAGAGAGAGGAGTCCATGGCTACACCTTC.

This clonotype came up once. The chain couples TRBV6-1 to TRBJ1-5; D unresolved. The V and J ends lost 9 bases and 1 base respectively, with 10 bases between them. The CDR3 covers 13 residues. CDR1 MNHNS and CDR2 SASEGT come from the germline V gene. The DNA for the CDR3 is TGTGCCAGTAGTAGTGTCAGCAATCAGCCCCAGCATTTT. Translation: CASSSVSNQPQHF.

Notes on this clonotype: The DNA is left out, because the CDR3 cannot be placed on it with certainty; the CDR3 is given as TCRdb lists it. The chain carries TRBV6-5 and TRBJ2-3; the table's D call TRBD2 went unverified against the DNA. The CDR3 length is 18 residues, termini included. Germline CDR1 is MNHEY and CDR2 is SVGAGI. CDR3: CASSSSEVGSGSTDTQYF.